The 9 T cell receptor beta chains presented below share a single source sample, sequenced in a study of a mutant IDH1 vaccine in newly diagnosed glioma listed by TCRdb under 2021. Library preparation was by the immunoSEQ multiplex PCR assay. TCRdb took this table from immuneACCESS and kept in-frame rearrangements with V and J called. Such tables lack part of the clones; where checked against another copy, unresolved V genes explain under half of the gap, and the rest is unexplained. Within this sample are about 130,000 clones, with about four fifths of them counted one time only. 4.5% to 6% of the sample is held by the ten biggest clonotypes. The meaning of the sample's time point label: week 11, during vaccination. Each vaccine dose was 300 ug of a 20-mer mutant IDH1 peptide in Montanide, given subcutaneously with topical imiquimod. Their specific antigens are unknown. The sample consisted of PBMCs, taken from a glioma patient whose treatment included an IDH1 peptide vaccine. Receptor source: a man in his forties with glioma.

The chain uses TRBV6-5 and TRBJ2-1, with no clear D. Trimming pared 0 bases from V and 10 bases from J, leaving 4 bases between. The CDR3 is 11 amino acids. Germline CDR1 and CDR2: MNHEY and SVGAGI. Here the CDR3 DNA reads TGTGCCAGCAGTTACTCGCACGAGCAGTTCTTC. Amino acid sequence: CASSYSHEQFF.

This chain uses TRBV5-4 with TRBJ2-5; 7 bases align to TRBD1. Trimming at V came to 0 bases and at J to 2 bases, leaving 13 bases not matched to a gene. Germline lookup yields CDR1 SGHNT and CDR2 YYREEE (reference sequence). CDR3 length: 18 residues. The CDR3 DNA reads TGTGCCAGCAGCTTGGATTTCGCTCCGGACAGGTATCAAGAGACCCAGTACTTC. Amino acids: CASSLDFAPDRYQETQYF. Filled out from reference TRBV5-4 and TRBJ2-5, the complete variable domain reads ETGVTQSPTHLIKTRGQQVTLRCSSQSGHNTVSWYQQALGQGPQFIFQYYREEENGRGNFPPRFSGLQFPNYSSELNVNALELDDSALYLCASSLDFAPDRYQETQYFGPGTRLLVL.

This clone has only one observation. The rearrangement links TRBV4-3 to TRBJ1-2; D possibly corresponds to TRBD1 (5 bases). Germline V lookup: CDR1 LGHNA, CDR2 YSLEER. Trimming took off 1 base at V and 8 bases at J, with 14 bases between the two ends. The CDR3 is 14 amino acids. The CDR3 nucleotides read TGCGCCAGCAGCCAAGCGGGGGGATATCGGGGCTACACCTTC. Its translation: CASSQAGGYRGYTF.

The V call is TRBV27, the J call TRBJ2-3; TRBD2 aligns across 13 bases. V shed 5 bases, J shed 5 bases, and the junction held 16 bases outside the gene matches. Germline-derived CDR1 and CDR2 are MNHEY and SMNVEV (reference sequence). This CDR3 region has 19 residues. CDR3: CASSPSTPGLAGRVDTQYF. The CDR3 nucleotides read TGTGCCAGCAGTCCGTCCACCCCGGGACTAGCGGGGAGGGTAGATACGCAGTATTTT.

As DNA, the CDR3 is TGTGCCAGCAGCCCAATCGGGGCAACTAATGAAAAACTGTTTTTT. Amino acids: CASSPIGATNEKLFF. The rearrangement joins TRBV5-5 to TRBJ1-4; D is ambiguous. Germline V CDR1 and CDR2: SGHKS, YYEKEE (reference sequence). V was cut by 4 bases and J by 0 bases, with 10 bases left in between. The CDR3 contains 15 residues.

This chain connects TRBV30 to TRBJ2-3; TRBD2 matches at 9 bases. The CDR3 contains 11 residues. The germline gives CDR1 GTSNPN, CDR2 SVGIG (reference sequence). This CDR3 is CLAGRTDTQYF. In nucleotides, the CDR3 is TGTCTAGCGGGACGCACAGATACGCAGTATTTT.

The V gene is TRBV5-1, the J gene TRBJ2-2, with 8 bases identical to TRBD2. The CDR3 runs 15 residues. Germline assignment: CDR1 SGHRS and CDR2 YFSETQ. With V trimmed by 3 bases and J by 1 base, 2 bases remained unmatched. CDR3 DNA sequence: TGCGCCAGCAGCTCGGCGGGGGGGAACACCGGGGAGCTGTTTTTT. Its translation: CASSSAGGNTGELFF.

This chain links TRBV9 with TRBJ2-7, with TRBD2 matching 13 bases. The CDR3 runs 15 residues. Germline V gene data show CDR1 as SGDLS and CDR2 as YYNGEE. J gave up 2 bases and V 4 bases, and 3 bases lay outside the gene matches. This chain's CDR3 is CASSQGLAGTYEQYF. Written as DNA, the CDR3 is TGTGCCAGCAGCCAGGGACTAGCGGGAACCTACGAGCAGTACTTC.

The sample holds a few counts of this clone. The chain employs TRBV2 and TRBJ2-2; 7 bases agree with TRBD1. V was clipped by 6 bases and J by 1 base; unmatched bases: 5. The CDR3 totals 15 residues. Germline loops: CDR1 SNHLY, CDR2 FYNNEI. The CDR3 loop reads CASRERQGNTGELFF. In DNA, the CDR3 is TGTGCCAGCAGGGAGAGACAGGGGAACACCGGGGAGCTGTTTTTT. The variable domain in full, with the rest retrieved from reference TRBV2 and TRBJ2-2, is EPEVTQTPSHQVTQMGQEVILRCVPISNHLYFYWYRQILGQKVEFLVSFYNNEISEKSEIFDDQFSVERPDGSNFTLKIRSTKLEDSAMYFCASRERQGNTGELFFGEGSRLTVL.